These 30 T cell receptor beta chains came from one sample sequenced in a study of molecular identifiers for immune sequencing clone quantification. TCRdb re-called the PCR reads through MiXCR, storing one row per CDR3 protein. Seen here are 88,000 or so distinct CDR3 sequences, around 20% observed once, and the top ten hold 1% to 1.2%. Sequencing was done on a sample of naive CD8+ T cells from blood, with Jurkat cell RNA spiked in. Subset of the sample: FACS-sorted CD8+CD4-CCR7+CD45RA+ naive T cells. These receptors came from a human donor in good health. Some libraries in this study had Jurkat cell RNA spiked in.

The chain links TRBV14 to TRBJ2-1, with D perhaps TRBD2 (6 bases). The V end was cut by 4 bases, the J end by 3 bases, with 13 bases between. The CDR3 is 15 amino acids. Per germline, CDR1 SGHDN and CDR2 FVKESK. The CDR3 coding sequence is TGTGCCAGCAGCCCCCGGGGGTGGTTCTACAATGAGCAGTTCTTC. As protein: CASSPRGWFYNEQFF.

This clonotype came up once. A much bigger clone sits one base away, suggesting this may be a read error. The CDR3 DNA is TGTGCCAGCAGTCGACAGGGCCCCCTCCTCTTC. Its translation: CASSRQGPLLF. The chain carries TRBV12-3 or TRBV12-4 and TRBJ2-1; 7 nucleotides match TRBD1. The CDR3 has 11 amino acids.

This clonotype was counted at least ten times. This CDR3 is CASINGQAGTDTQYF. The CDR3 nucleotides are TGTGCCAGCATTAATGGACAGGCGGGGACAGATACGCAGTATTTT. The genes are TRBV12-3 or TRBV12-4 and TRBJ2-3, with a weak D call TRBD1 (7 bases). This CDR3 has 15 amino acids. V lost 7 bases to trimming and J lost 3 bases, with 17 bases between them.

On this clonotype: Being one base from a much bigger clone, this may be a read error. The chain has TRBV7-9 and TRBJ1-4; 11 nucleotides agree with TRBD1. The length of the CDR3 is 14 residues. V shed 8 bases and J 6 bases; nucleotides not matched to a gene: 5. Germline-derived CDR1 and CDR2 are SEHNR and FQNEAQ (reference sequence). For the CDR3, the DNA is TGTGCCAGCGGCAGGACAGGGGGCGATGAAAAACTGTTTTTT. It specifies CASGRTGGDEKLFF.

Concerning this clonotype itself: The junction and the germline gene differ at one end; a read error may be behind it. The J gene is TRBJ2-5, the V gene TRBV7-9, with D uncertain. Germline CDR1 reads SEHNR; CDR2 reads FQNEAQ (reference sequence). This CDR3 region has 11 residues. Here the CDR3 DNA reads TGTGTCAGCAGCTTTCACGGGACCCAGTACTTC. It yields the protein CVSSFHGTQYF.

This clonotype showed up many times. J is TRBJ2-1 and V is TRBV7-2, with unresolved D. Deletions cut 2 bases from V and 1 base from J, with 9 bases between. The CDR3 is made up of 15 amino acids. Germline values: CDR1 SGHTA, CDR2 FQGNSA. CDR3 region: CASSLTGGSYNEQFF. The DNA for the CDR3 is TGTGCCAGCAGCTTAACGGGTGGGTCCTACAATGAGCAGTTCTTC.

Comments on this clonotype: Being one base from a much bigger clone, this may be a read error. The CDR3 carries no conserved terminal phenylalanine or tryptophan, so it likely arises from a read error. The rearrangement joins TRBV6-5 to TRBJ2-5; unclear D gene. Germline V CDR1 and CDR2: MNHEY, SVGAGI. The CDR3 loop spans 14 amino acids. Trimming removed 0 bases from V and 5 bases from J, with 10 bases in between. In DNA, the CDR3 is TGTGCCAGCAGTTACTCACGGACCGGGGAGACCCAGTACCTC. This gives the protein CASSYSRTGETQYL.

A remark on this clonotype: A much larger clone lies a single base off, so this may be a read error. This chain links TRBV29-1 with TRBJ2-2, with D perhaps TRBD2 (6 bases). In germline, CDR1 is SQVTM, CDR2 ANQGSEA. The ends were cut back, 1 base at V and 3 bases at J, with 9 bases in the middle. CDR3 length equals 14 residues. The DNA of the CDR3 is TGCAGCGTTGAAGCGGGAGCGGACACCGGGGAGCTGTTTTTT. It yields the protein CSVEAGADTGELFF.

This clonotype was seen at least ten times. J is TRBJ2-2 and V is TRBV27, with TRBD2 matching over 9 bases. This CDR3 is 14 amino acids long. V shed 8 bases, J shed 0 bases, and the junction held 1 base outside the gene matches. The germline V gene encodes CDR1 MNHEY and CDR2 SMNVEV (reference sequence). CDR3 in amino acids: CASAGGANTGELFF. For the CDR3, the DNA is TGTGCCAGCGCGGGGGGGGCGAACACCGGGGAGCTGTTTTTT.

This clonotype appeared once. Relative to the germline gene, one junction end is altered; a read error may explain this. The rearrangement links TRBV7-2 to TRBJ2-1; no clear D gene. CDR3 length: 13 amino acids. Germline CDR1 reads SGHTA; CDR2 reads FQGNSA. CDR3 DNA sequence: TGTGCCGGCAGCCTCCCCCCTAACTTATCGCGGTTCTTC. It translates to CAGSLPPNLSRFF.

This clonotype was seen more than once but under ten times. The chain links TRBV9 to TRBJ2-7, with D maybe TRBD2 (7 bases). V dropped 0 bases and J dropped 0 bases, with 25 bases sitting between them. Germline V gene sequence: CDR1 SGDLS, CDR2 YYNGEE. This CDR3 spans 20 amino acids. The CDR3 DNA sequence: TGTGCCAGCAGCGTAGGTCTTGGCGGGAGTGGGGGCGGACCCTCCTACGAGCAGTACTTC. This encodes CASSVGLGGSGGGPSYEQYF.

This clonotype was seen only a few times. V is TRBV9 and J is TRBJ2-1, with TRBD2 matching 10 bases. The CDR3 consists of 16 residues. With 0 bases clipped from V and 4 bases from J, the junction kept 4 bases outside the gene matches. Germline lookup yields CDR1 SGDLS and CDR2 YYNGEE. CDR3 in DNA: TGTGCCAGCAGCGTAGCTAGCGGGAGTCAGTACAATGAGCAGTTCTTC. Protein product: CASSVASGSQYNEQFF.

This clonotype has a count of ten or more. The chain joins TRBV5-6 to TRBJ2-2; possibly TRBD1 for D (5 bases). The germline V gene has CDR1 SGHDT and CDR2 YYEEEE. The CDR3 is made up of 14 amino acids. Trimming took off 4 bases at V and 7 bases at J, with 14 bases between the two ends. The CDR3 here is CASSTGYSVGELFF. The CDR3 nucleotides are TGTGCCAGCAGCACAGGTTACAGCGTCGGGGAGCTGTTTTTT.

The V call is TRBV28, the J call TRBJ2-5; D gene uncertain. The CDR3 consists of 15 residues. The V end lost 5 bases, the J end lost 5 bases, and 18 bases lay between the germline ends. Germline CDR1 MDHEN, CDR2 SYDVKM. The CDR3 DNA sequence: TGTGCCAGCAGTCCTCTGACCCATATGGGGGAGACCCAGTACTTC. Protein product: CASSPLTHMGETQYF.

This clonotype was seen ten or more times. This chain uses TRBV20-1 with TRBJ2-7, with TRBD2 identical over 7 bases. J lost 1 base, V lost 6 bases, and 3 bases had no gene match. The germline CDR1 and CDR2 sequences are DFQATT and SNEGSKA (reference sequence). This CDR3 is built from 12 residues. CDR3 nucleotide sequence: TGCAGTGCCCGACTAGCTTCCTACGAGCAGTACTTC. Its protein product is CSARLASYEQYF.

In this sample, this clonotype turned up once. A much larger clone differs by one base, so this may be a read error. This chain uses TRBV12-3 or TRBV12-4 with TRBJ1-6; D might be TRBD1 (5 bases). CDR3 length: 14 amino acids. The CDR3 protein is CASSPGTNNPPLHF. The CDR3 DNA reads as TGTGCCAGCAGTCCCGGGACGAATAATCCACCCCTCCACTTT.

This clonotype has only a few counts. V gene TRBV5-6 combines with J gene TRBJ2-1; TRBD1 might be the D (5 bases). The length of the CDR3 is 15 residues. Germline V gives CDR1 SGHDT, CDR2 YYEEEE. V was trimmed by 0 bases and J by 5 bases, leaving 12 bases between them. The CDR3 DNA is TGTGCCAGCAGCTTGGGGGCAGGGATGAACAATGAGCAGTTCTTC. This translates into CASSLGAGMNNEQFF. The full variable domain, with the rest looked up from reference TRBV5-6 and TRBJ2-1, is DAGVTQSPTHLIKTRGQQVTLRCSPKSGHDTVSWYQQALGQGPQFIFQYYEEEERQRGNFPDRFSGHQFPNYSSELNVNALLLGDSALYLCASSLGAGMNNEQFFGPGTRLTVL.

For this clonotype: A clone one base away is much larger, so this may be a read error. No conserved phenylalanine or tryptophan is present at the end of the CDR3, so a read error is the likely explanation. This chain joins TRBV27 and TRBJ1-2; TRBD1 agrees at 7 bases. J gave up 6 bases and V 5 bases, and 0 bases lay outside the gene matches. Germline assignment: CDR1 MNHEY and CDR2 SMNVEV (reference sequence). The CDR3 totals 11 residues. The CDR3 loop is CASSQGDGYTL. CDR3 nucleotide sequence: TGTGCCAGCAGTCAGGGGGATGGCTACACCCTC.

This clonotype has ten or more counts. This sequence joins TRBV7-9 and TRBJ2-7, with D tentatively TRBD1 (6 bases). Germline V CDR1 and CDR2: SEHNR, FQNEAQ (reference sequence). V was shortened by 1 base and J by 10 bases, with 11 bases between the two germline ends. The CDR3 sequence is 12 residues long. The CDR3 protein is CASSLETGGQYF. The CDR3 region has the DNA TGTGCCAGCAGCTTAGAGACAGGCGGCCAGTACTTC.

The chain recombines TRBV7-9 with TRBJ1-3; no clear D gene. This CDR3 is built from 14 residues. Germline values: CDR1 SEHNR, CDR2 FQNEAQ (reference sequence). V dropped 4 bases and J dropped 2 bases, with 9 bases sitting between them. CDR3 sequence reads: CASSSRAPGNTIYF. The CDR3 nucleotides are TGTGCCAGCAGCTCCCGGGCTCCTGGAAACACCATATATTTT.

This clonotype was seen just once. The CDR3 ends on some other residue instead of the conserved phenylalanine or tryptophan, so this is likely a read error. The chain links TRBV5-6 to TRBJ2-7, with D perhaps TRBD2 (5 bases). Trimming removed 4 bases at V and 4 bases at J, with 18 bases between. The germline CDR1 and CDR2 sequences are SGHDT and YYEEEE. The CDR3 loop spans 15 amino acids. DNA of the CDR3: TGTGCCAGCAGCCTAGGTTGGGGAGAGAGATACGAGCAGTACTAC. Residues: CASSLGWGERYEQYY.

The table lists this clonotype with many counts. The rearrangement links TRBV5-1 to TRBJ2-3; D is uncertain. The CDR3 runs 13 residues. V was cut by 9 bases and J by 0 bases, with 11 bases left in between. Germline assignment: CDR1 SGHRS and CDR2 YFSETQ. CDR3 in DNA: TGCGCCACCGGTCGGACCAGCACAGATACGCAGTATTTT. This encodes CATGRTSTDTQYF.

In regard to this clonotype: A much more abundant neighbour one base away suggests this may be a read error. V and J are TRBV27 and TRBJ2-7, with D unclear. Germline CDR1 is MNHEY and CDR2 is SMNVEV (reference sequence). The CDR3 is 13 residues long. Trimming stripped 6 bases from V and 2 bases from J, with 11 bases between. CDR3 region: CASSPNPPYEQYF. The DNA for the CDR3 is TGTGCCAGCAGCCCAAACCCCCCCTACGAGCAGTACTTC.

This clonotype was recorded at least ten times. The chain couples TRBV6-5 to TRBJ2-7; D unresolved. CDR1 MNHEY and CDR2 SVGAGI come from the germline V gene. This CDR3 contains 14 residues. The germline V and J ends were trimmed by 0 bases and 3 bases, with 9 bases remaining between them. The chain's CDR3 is CASSYSTGGYEQYF. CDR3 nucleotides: TGTGCCAGCAGTTACTCGACGGGCGGCTACGAGCAGTACTTC.

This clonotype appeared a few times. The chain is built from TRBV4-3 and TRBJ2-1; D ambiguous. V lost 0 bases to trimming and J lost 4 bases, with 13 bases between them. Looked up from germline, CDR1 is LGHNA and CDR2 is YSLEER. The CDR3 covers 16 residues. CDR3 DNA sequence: TGCGCCAGCAGCCAAGATATGGGGATCGGGTACAATGAGCAGTTCTTC. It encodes CASSQDMGIGYNEQFF.

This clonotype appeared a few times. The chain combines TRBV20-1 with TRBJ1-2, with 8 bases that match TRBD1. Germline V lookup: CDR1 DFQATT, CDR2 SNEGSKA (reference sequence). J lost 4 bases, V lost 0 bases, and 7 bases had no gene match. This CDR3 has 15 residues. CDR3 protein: CSARDRDRRVYGYTF. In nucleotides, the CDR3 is TGCAGTGCTAGAGATAGGGACAGGCGGGTCTATGGCTACACCTTC.

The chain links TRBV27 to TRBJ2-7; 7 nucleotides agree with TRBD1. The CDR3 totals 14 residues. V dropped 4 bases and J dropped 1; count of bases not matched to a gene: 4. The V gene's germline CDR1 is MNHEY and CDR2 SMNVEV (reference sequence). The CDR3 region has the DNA TGTGCCAGCAGTTCCTCAGGGGGTTCCTACGAGCAGTACTTC. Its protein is CASSSSGGSYEQYF.

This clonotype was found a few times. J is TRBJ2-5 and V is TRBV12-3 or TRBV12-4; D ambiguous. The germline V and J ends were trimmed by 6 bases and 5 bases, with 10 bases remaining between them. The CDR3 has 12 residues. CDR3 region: CASSSDSETQYF. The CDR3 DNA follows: TGTGCCAGCAGCTCCGATTCGGAGACCCAGTACTTC.

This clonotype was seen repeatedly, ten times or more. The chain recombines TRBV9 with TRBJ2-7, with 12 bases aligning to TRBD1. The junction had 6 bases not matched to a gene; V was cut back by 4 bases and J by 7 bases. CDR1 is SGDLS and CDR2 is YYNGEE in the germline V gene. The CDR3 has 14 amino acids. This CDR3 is CASSPGTGGGEQYF. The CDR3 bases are TGTGCCAGCAGCCCGGGGACAGGGGGCGGAGAGCAGTACTTC.

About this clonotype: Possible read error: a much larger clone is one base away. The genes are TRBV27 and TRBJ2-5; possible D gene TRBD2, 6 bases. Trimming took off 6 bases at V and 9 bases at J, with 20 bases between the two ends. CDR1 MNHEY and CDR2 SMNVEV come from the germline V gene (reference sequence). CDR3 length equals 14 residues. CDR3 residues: CASSWRAGGEAQYF. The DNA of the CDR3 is TGTGCCAGCAGCTGGCGGGCAGGCGGGGAGGCCCAGTACTTC.